Here is one T cell receptor beta chain with its context. This sample is part of a study of blood T cell repertoires in COVID-19. Study background: The United States, Italy and Spain were the sources of the acute and convalescent COVID-19 samples. PBMCs, B-cell-depleted T cells, or T cells provided the cDNA or gDNA that made up the material.

A Seattle source enrolled patients during active infection and followed them longitudinally. The CDR3 length is 13 residues. Germline lookup yields CDR1 LGHDT and CDR2 YNNKEL (reference sequence). J lost 4 bases, V lost 5 bases, and 3 bases had no gene match. In the original analysis: Researchers report that nucleated cell counts were estimated from reference gene primer amplification. The data were produced by immunoSEQ multiplex PCR, yet TCRdb's version contains in-frame clones alone and is incomplete. The V and J calls and clone size come from that table; D and trimming were worked out from the DNA. Among nearly 350,000 clones listed, around nine tenths were seen once.

This receptor was identified in a woman aged 70-85 years with COVID-19, enrolled during active disease. Specimen: peripheral blood. V and J are TRBV3-1 (or the pseudogene TRBV3-2) and TRBJ1-2, with 8 bases lining up with TRBD1. CDR3 amino acids: CASSSTGGYGYTF. The CDR3 DNA is TGTGCCAGCAGCTCAACAGGGGGCTATGGCTACACCTTC.